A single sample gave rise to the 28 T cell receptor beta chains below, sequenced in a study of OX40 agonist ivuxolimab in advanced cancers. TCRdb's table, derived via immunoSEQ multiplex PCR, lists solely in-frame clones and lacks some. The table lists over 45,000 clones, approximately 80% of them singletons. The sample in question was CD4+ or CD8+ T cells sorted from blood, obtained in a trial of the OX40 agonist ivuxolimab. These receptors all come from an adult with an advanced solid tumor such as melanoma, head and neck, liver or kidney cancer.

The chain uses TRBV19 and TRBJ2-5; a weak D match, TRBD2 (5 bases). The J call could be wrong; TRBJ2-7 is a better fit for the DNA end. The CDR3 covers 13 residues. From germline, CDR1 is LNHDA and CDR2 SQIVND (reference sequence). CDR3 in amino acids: CASSGLGNYEQYF. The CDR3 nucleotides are TGTGCCAGCTCCGGACTCGGAAACTACGAGCAGTACTTC.

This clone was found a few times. CDR3 bases: TGTGCCAGCAATGAAAGGGATTACACTGAAGCTTTCTTT. Its translation: CASNERDYTEAFF. The chain couples TRBV6-5 to TRBJ1-1; D remains ambiguous. The CDR3 spans 13 residues. V shed 7 bases and J shed 3 bases, with 12 bases lying between them. The germline gives CDR1 MNHEY, CDR2 SVGAGI.

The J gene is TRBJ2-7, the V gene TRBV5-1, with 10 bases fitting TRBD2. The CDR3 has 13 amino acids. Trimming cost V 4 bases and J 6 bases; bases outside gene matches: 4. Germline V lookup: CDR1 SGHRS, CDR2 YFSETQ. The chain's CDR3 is CASSGTSDTEQYF. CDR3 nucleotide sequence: TGCGCCAGCAGCGGGACTAGCGACACCGAGCAGTACTTC.

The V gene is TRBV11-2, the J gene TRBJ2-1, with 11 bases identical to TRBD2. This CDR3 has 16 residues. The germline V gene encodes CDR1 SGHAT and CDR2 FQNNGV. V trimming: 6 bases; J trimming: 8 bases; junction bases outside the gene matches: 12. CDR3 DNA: TGTGCCAGCAGATTTCTAGCGGGAGGTGAGGGGGATGAGCAGTTCTTC. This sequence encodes CASRFLAGGEGDEQFF.

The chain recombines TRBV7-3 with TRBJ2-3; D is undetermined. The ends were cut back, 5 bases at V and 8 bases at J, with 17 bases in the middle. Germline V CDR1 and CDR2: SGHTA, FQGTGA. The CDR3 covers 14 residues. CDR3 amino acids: CASSPSGVRTTQYF. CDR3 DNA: TGTGCCAGCAGCCCCTCAGGTGTGCGGACTACGCAGTATTTT. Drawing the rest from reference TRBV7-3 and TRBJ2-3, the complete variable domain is GAGVSQTPSNKVTEKGKYVELRCDPISGHTALYWYRQSLGQGPEFLIYFQGTGAADDSGLPNDRFFAVRPEGSVSTLKIQRTERGDSAVYLCASSPSGVRTTQYFGPGTRLTVL.

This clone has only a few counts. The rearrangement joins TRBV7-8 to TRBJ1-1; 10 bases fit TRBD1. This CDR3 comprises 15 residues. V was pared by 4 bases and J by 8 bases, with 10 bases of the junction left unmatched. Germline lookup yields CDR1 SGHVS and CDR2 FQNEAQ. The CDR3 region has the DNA TGTGCCAGCAGCTCCCAGCGTGCGACAGGGGGCGAAGCTTTCTTT. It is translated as CASSSQRATGGEAFF.

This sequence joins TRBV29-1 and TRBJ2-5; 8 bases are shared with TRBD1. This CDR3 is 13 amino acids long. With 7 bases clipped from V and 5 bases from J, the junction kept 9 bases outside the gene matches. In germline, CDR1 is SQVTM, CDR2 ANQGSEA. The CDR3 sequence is CSARQGTNETQYF. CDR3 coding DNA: TGCAGCGCCCGACAGGGGACGAACGAGACCCAGTACTTC.

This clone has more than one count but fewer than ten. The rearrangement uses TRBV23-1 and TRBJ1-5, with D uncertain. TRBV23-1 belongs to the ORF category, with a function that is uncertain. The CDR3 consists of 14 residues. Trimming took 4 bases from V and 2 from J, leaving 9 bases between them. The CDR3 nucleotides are TGCGCCAGCAGTCGGGGAGATCGCAATCAGCCCCAGCATTTT. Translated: CASSRGDRNQPQHF.

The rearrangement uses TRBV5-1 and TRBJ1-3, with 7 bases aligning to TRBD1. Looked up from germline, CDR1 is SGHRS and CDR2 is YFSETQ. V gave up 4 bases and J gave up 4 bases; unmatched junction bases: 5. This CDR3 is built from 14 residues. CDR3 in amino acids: CASSPVTGGNTIYF. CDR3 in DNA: TGCGCCAGCAGCCCGGTGACAGGGGGAAACACCATATATTTT.

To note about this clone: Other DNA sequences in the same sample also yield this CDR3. The CDR3 protein is CASSLGGYSNQPQHF. CDR3 nucleotide sequence: TGTGCCAGCAGCTTGGGGGGGTATAGCAATCAGCCCCAGCATTTT. This rearrangement joins TRBV7-9 to TRBJ1-5; perhaps TRBD1 as D (5 bases). V was clipped by 3 bases and J by 0 bases, with 9 bases between them. Germline loops: CDR1 SEHNR, CDR2 FQNEAQ (reference sequence). CDR3 length: 15 residues.

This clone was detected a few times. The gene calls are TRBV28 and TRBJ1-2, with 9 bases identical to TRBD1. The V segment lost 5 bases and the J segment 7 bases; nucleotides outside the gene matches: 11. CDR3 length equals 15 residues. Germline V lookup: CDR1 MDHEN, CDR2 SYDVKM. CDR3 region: CASSPLAGTGSGYTF. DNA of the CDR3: TGTGCCAGCAGTCCACTGGCCGGGACAGGGAGTGGCTACACCTTC.

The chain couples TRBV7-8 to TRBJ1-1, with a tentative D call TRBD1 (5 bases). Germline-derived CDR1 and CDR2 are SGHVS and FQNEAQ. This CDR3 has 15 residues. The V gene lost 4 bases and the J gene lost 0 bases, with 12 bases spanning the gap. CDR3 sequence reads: CASSWGRALNTEAFF. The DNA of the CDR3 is TGTGCCAGCAGCTGGGGGAGGGCCCTGAACACTGAAGCTTTCTTT.

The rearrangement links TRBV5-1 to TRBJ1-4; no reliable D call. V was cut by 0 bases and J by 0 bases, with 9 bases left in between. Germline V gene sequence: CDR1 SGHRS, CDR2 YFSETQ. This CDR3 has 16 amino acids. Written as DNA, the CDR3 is TGCGCCAGCAGCTTGGTGGGAGGCGCAACTAATGAAAAACTGTTTTTT. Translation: CASSLVGGATNEKLFF.

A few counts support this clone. CDR3 protein: CASSATANTEAFF. Here the CDR3 DNA reads TGTGCCAGCTCAGCTACAGCGAACACTGAAGCTTTCTTT. The chain uses TRBV18 and TRBJ1-1; D not resolved. The length of the CDR3 is 13 residues. Germline V CDR1 and CDR2: KGHSH, LQKENI. With 5 bases removed from V and 1 base from J, the gap between germline ends came to 8 bases.

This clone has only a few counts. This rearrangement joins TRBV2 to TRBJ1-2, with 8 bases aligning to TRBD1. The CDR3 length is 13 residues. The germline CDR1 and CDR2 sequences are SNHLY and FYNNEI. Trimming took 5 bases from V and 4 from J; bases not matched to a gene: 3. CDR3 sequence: CASSSTGAYGYTF. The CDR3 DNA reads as TGTGCCAGCAGTTCGACAGGGGCCTATGGCTACACCTTC.

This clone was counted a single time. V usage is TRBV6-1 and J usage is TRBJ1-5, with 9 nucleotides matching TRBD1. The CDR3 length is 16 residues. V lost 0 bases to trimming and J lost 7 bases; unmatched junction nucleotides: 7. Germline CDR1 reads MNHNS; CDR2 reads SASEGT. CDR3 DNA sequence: TGTGCCAGCAGTGAAGCAACAGGGGGCGCAAGACAGCCCCAGCATTTT. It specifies CASSEATGGARQPQHF.

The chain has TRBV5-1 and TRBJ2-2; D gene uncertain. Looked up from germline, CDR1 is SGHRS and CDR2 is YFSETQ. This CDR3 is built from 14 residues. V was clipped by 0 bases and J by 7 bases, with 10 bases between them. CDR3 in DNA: TGCGCCAGCAGCTTGGTGGTCGAGAGCGGGGAGCTGTTTTTT. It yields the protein CASSLVVESGELFF.

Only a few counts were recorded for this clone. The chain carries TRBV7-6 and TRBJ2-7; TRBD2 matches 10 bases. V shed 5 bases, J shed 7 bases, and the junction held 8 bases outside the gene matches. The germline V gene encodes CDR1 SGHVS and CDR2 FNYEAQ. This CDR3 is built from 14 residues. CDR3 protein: CASSALAGGGEQYF. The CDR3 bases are TGTGCCAGCAGCGCCTTAGCGGGAGGCGGGGAGCAGTACTTC.

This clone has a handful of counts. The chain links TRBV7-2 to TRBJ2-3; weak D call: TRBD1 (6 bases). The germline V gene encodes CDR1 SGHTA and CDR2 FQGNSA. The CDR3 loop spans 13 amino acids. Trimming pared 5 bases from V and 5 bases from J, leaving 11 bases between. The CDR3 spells CASSPHREDTQYF. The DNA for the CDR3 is TGTGCCAGCAGCCCGCACAGGGAAGATACGCAGTATTTT.

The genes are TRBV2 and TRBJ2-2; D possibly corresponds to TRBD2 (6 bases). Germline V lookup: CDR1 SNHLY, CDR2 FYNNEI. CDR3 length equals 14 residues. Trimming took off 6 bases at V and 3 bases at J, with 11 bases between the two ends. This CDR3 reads CASRTRLDTGELFF. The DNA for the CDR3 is TGTGCCAGCAGAACTAGACTAGACACCGGGGAGCTGTTTTTT.

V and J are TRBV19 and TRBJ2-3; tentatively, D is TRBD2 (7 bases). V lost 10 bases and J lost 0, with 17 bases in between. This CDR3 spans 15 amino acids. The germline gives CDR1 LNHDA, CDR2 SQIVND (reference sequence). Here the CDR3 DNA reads TGTGCCACAAAGCGGAGGGGGGGAAGCACAGATACGCAGTATTTT. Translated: CATKRRGGSTDTQYF.

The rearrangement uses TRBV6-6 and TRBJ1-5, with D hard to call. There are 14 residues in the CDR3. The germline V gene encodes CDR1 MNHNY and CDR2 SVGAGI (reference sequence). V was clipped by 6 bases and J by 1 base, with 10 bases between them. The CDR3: CASRAGGSNQPQHF. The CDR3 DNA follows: TGTGCCAGCAGAGCGGGAGGGAGCAATCAGCCCCAGCATTTT.

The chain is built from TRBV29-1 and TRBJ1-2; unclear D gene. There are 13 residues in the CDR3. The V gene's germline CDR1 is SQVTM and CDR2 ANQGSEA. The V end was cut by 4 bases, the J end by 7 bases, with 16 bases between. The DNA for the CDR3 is TGCAGCGTTGTGATTGTGGGCGGAGGTGGCTACACCTTC. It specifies CSVVIVGGGGYTF. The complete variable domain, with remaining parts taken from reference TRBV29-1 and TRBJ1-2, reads SAVISQKPSRDICQRGTSLTIQCQVDSQVTMMFWYRQQPGQSLTLIATANQGSEATYESGFVIDKFPISRPNLTFSTLTVSNMSPEDSSIYLCSVVIVGGGGYTFGSGTRLTVV.

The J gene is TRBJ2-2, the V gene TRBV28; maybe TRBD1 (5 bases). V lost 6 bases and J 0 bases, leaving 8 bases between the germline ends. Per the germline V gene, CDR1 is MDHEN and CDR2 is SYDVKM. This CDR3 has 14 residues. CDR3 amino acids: CASRGHSNTGELFF. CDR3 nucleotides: TGTGCCAGCAGAGGACACTCGAACACCGGGGAGCTGTTTTTT.

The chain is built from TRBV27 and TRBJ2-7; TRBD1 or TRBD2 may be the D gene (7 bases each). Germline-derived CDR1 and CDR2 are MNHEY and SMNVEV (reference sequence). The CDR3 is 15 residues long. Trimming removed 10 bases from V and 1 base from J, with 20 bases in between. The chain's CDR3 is CATLEREGASYEQYF. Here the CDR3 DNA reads TGTGCCACTTTAGAGAGGGAGGGGGCGTCCTACGAGCAGTACTTC.

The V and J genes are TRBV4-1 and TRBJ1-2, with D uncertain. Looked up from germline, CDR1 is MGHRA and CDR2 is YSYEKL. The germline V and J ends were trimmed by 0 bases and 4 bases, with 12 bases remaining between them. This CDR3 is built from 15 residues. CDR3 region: CASSQDSRVVYGYTF. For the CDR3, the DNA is TGCGCCAGCAGCCAAGACTCTCGGGTCGTCTATGGCTACACCTTC.

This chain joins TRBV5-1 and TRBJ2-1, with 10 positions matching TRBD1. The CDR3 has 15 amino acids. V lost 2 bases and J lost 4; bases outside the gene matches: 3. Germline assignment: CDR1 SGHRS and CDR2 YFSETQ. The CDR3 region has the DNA TGCGCCAGCAGCTTACGGGACAGGGGTTACAATGAGCAGTTCTTC. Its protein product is CASSLRDRGYNEQFF.

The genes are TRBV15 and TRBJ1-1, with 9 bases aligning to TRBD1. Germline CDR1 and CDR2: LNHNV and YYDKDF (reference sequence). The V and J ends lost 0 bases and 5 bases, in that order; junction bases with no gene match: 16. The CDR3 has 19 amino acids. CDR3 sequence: CATSRDYSGTGTGVTEAFF. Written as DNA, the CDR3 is TGTGCCACCAGCAGAGACTACTCAGGGACAGGGACAGGAGTGACTGAAGCTTTCTTT.